These T cell receptor beta chains were read from a single sample in a study of cytomegalovirus exposure and HLA in healthy donors. TCRdb's copy holds only in-frame clones and misses some; the assay was immunoSEQ multiplex PCR. The sample contains roughly 150,000 clones, approximately 80% of which appear only once. The sample taken for sequencing was PBMCs. The receptor source for this set is a male donor in good health and CMV-seronegative. CDR3s include the opening cysteine and the closing phenylalanine or tryptophan. A D gene is named only where the DNA matches it firmly.

j_call	v_call	d_call	cdr3_aa
TRBJ1-3	TRBV7-9	-	CASSLAQAGHGNTIYF
TRBJ2-5	TRBV25-1	-	CASSTGQETQYF
TRBJ2-2	TRBV4-1	-	CASSQMGGNTGELFF
TRBJ2-3	TRBV5-6	-	CASSFRAGKDTQYF
TRBJ1-3	TRBV2	TRBD1	CASIPTGRGNTIYF
TRBJ2-7	TRBV5-4	TRBD2	CASSVGRGDSYEQYF
TRBJ1-1	TRBV10-2	TRBD1	CASNRGPEAFF
TRBJ2-2	TRBV7-2	TRBD2	CASSPSGRWAGELFF
TRBJ2-1	TRBV7-3	TRBD1	CASSSGTGYNEQFF
TRBJ1-2	TRBV27	-	CASSSDRSVANYGYTF
TRBJ2-1	TRBV5-1	TRBD2	CASSLGTSGRYEQFF
TRBJ1-2	TRBV19	-	CASSIDLLTQVDGYTF
TRBJ2-6	TRBV18	TRBD1	CASSPDRGSGANVLTF
TRBJ1-5	TRBV7-8	TRBD1	CASSAGTGYDQPQHF
TRBJ2-1	TRBV5-1	TRBD1	CASSRDRDFNEQFF
TRBJ2-1	TRBV5-1	TRBD2	CASSGTSGSRGEQFF
TRBJ2-1	TRBV2	TRBD2	CASSSRGAQSSYNEQFF
-	TRBV10-2	-	CASSIDSYEQYF
TRBJ1-4	TRBV5-1	TRBD1	CASSTLTGFGEKLFF
TRBJ2-3	TRBV7-2	TRBD2	CASTGRAWRGGNTQYF
TRBJ1-1	TRBV6-6	TRBD1	CASSYAEGAITEAFF
TRBJ2-1	TRBV7-2	-	CASRGEVALNEQFF
TRBJ2-4	TRBV4-1	-	CASSQTTLAKNIQYF
TRBJ2-1	TRBV29-1	-	CSVERTGMGEQFF
TRBJ2-6	TRBV19	-	CASSIRGYTETGANVLTF
TRBJ2-1	TRBV4-3	-	CASSQEMGRDKQFF
TRBJ1-1	TRBV6-6	-	CASSDRHNTEAFF
TRBJ2-1	TRBV19	TRBD2	CASSTIAGGAGNEQFF
TRBJ2-1	TRBV7-2	-	CASSLAGPGGSNEQFF
TRBJ2-2	TRBV19	TRBD2	CASSRVGGGATGELFF
TRBJ2-7	TRBV27	-	CASSFLASTYEQYF
TRBJ2-3	TRBV9	-	CASSGIRGNGADTQYF
TRBJ2-7	TRBV6-5	TRBD1	CASSYSIGQVHYEQYF
TRBJ2-2	TRBV6-6	-	CASSSGVRGELFF
TRBJ2-7	TRBV28	TRBD1	CASSDAGTGANYEQYF
TRBJ1-2	TRBV28	-	CASSLQGSYYGYTF
TRBJ2-3	TRBV6-1	-	CASSGTDRVTDTQYF
TRBJ2-7	TRBV9	-	CASSVASPGEGDSEQYF
TRBJ1-6	TRBV5-5	TRBD1	CASSLGDSTNSPLHF
TRBJ2-1	TRBV2	-	CASSGRSKPGYNEQFF
TRBJ2-1	TRBV28	TRBD2	CASSLRGSGSWWEQFF
TRBJ2-7	TRBV19	-	CASSISGGFSYEQYF
TRBJ1-5	TRBV28	-	CASTLERQPQHF
TRBJ2-1	TRBV5-1	TRBD2	CASSFPTSAPSYNEQFF
TRBJ1-2	TRBV7-9	TRBD1	CASSLGAGQGNYGYTF
TRBJ1-1	TRBV21-1	-	CASSMTVDTEAFF
TRBJ2-1	TRBV7-9	TRBD1	CSSSLVRTGGYNEQFF
TRBJ2-1	TRBV19	TRBD2	CASSVSGRALSGNEQFF
TRBJ1-2	TRBV18	-	CASSPLDGANYGYTF
TRBJ2-1	TRBV4-3	-	CASSQDRVGHRFF
TRBJ1-5	TRBV6-1	-	CASSDGVGAGNQPQHF
TRBJ2-5	TRBV5-5	-	CASSRGQNQETQYF
TRBJ1-6	TRBV6-5	TRBD1	CASSYDRGNSPLHF
TRBJ1-2	TRBV7-2	-	CASSLEQNYGYTF
TRBJ2-3	TRBV5-4	-	CASSLQGTDTQYF
TRBJ2-7	TRBV18	-	CASRGGPNYEQYF
TRBJ1-2	TRBV7-8	-	CASSSAGRGGRSYGYTF
TRBJ1-2	TRBV28	TRBD1	CASSAKDRASGYTF
TRBJ2-2	TRBV2	TRBD1	CASRGTELPNTGELFF